This entry lists 23 T cell receptor beta chains sequenced from one sample in a study of T cells in Graves' hyperthyroidism and ophthalmopathy. Template material for amplifying TCR beta CDR3 regions consisted of RNA transcripts. An initial round of RT-PCR targeting the TCR CDR3 relied on the HTBI primer set. TCRdb fed the multiplex PCR reads into MiXCR, producing one record per CDR3 protein. In the table there are roughly 710,000 distinct CDR3 sequences, 30% to 40% of which are singletons. Specimen: blood. The receptors were gathered from a woman aged 40 to 50 with Graves' hyperthyroidism.

This clonotype was picked up a small number of times. V gene TRBV28 combines with J gene TRBJ2-7, with a tentative D call TRBD1 (6 bases). Germline CDR1 and CDR2: MDHEN and SYDVKM. Trimming took off 1 base at V and 1 base at J, with 17 bases between the two ends. The CDR3 is made up of 17 amino acids. The CDR3: CASSLFPYWTVSYEQYF. In nucleotides, the CDR3 is TGTGCCAGCAGTTTATTCCCCTATTGGACAGTTTCCTACGAGCAGTACTTC.

Points on this clonotype: No DNA is shown, since the ends of the CDR3 on it are uncertain; the CDR3 is the one TCRdb lists. This chain joins TRBV28 and TRBJ1-2. The germline V gene has CDR1 MDHEN and CDR2 SYDVKM. The CDR3 length is 14 residues, termini included. CDR3 region: CASSTTSGRKGYTF.

This clonotype was counted ten times or more. The gene calls are TRBV7-9 and TRBJ1-5; D is possibly TRBD1 (5 bases). CDR3 length: 13 amino acids. V shed 8 bases and J shed 3 bases, with 11 bases lying between them. Germline values: CDR1 SEHNR, CDR2 FQNEAQ (reference sequence). The CDR3 sequence is CASGTDPNQPQHF. In DNA form, the CDR3 reads TGTGCCAGCGGGACGGATCCCAATCAGCCCCAGCATTTT. The full variable domain, in which reference TRBV7-9 and TRBJ1-5 provide the parts outside the CDR3, is DTGVSQNPRHKITKRGQNVTFRCDPISEHNRLYWYRQTLGQGPEFLTYFQNEAQLEKSRLLSDRFSAERPKGSFSTLEIQRTEQGDSAMYLCASGTDPNQPQHFGDGTRLSIL.

In this sample, this clonotype turned up a few times. This chain links TRBV7-3 with TRBJ1-1; D gene unclear. V lost 5 bases to trimming and J lost 6 bases, with 13 bases between them. The germline gives CDR1 SGHTA, CDR2 FQGTGA. CDR3 size: 13 residues. The CDR3 protein is CASSRYLAAEAFF. The DNA of the CDR3 is TGTGCCAGCAGCCGATACTTGGCGGCTGAAGCTTTCTTT.

This clonotype has more than one count but fewer than ten. The chain carries TRBV5-1 and TRBJ2-2; D gene uncertain. CDR1 and CDR2 from the germline V gene are SGHRS and YFSETQ. Trimming removed 4 bases at V and 5 bases at J, with 9 bases between. CDR3 length: 13 amino acids. The CDR3 is CASSPERTGELFF. DNA for the CDR3: TGCGCCAGCAGCCCCGAACGAACCGGGGAGCTGTTTTTT.

The chain combines TRBV6-1 with TRBJ1-1; the match to TRBD1 covers 7 bases. In germline, CDR1 is MNHNS, CDR2 SASEGT. This CDR3 is 12 amino acids long. With V trimmed by 8 bases and J by 7 bases, 7 bases remained unmatched. This CDR3 is CASERQGIEAFF. DNA of the CDR3: TGTGCCAGCGAGAGACAGGGTATTGAAGCTTTCTTT.

The chain is built from TRBV5-4 and TRBJ2-7; a weak D match, TRBD2 (6 bases). This CDR3 is 12 amino acids long. The ends were cut back, 10 bases at V and 3 bases at J, with 14 bases in the middle. CDR1 and CDR2 from the germline V gene are SGHNT and YYREEE (reference sequence). In DNA, the CDR3 is TGTGCCGGCGGGACTTGGGGCTACGAGCAGTACTTC. This translates into CAGGTWGYEQYF.

This clonotype was counted a few times. The chain recombines TRBV6-2 or TRBV6-3 with TRBJ1-5; D is uncertain. CDR3 length: 21 amino acids. The V gene lost 0 bases and the J gene lost 6 bases, with 30 bases spanning the gap. CDR1 and CDR2 (germline): MNHEY, SVGEGT. The CDR3 here is CASSYSTAGILGGYVGQPQHF. The CDR3 coding sequence is TGTGCCAGCAGTTACTCTACCGCGGGGATCCTCGGAGGATATGTCGGTCAGCCCCAGCATTTT.

The chain is built from TRBV6-5 and TRBJ1-2, with D possibly TRBD1 on 5 matching bases. V lost 2 bases and J 1 base, leaving 14 bases between the germline ends. This CDR3 has 16 amino acids. Germline values: CDR1 MNHEY, CDR2 SVGAGI. DNA for the CDR3: TGTGCCAGCAGTTACCTACCGATACAGGTTAACTATGGCTACACCTTC. Translating gives CASSYLPIQVNYGYTF.

The CDR3 DNA sequence: TGCGCCAGCAGTTTTTACAATACGGACGTGAACACTGAAGCTTTCTTT. It yields the protein CASSFYNTDVNTEAFF. This chain connects TRBV10-1 to TRBJ1-1; D remains unclear. The CDR3 runs to 16 residues. V lost 5 bases and J lost 0, with 16 bases in between. Germline V gives CDR1 WNHNN, CDR2 SYGVQD (reference sequence).

This rearrangement joins TRBV29-1 to TRBJ2-5; tentatively, D is TRBD2 (5 bases). V was trimmed by 5 bases and J by 2 bases, leaving 15 bases between them. The CDR3 has 14 amino acids. CDR1 SQVTM and CDR2 ANQGSEA come from the germline V gene. CDR3 amino acids: CSVPFAGWQETQYF. The CDR3 region has the DNA TGCAGCGTTCCCTTTGCGGGTTGGCAAGAGACCCAGTACTTC.

This clonotype was observed many times. This chain joins TRBV27 and TRBJ1-2, with a possible D match to TRBD1 (5 bases). Trimming took 3 bases from V and 5 from J, leaving 13 bases between them. CDR3 size: 14 residues. Germline V gene lookup returns CDR1 MNHEY and CDR2 SMNVEV (reference sequence). The CDR3 DNA reads as TGTGCCAGCAGTTTCGCAGGGTTGCGGTATGGCTACACCTTC. This gives the protein CASSFAGLRYGYTF.

The sample holds many counts of this clonotype. The chain joins TRBV7-9 to TRBJ1-5; D unresolved. CDR1 SEHNR and CDR2 FQNEAQ come from the germline V gene (reference sequence). V lost 2 bases, J lost 7 bases, and 12 bases lay in between. This CDR3 spans 14 amino acids. CDR3 region: CASSLSAVVQPQHF. The CDR3 nucleotides are TGTGCCAGCAGCTTATCAGCAGTCGTACAGCCCCAGCATTTT.

The sample holds a few counts of this clonotype. The chain uses TRBV6-5 and TRBJ1-2; D not certain. Germline CDR1 and CDR2: MNHEY and SVGAGI. Between the trimmed V and J ends, which lost 6 bases and 5 bases, there was a span of 10 bases. This CDR3 has 12 residues. The CDR3 reads CASSPSEYGYTF. The CDR3 nucleotides are TGTGCCAGCAGCCCTTCGGAATATGGCTACACCTTC.

This clonotype came up many times. The gene calls are TRBV20-1 and TRBJ1-1; D might be TRBD1 (5 bases). V dropped 3 bases and J dropped 4 bases, with 24 bases sitting between them. Per the germline V gene, CDR1 is DFQATT and CDR2 is SNEGSKA (reference sequence). The CDR3 runs to 17 residues. The DNA of the CDR3 is TGCAGTGCTAGTGATTTGGGACGGCGAGGGGTGGTCACTGAAGCTTTCTTT. It encodes CSASDLGRRGVVTEAFF.

This clonotype was found many times. The rearrangement links TRBV19 to TRBJ1-5; D remains ambiguous. The V gene lost 5 bases and the J gene lost 1 base, with 18 bases spanning the gap. The CDR3 totals 17 residues. Per germline, CDR1 LNHDA and CDR2 SQIVND (reference sequence). The CDR3 bases are TGTGCCAGTAGTGCCCCCAGGCAATCCCTGAGCAATCAGCCCCAGCATTTT. Amino acids: CASSAPRQSLSNQPQHF.

This clonotype appeared many times. Germline is not matched at one junction end, which may reflect a read error. The chain joins TRBV7-7 to TRBJ1-3, with 7 bases matching TRBD1. CDR3 length: 16 amino acids. CDR1 SSHAT and CDR2 FNYEAQ come from the germline V gene (reference sequence). The CDR3 is CASSLVGQLSGNTIYF. CDR3 DNA sequence: TGTGCTAGCAGCTTGGTGGGACAGCTCTCTGGAAACACCATATATTTT.

J is TRBJ2-3 and V is TRBV20-1; TRBD2 agrees at 13 bases. Germline loops: CDR1 DFQATT, CDR2 SNEGSKA (reference sequence). There are 16 residues in the CDR3. The V segment lost 5 bases and the J segment 5 bases; nucleotides outside the gene matches: 10. The CDR3 nucleotides read TGCAGTGCTCGCCAAACCACTAGCGGGGGGGGAGATACGCAGTATTTT. Translation gives CSARQTTSGGGDTQYF.

This sequence joins TRBV6-1 and TRBJ1-1; unclear D gene. CDR3 length: 14 residues. Germline lookup yields CDR1 MNHNS and CDR2 SASEGT. V lost 5 bases, J lost 1 base, and 11 bases lay in between. The CDR3 spells CASSIGSPNTEAFF. CDR3 DNA sequence: TGTGCCAGCAGTATCGGTTCCCCGAACACTGAAGCTTTCTTT.

Many counts were recorded for this clonotype. This rearrangement joins TRBV20-1 to TRBJ1-2; possibly TRBD1 for D (5 bases). Germline loops: CDR1 DFQATT, CDR2 SNEGSKA (reference sequence). Trimming removed 6 bases from V and 4 bases from J, with 15 bases in between. The CDR3 runs to 13 residues. CDR3 bases: TGCAGTGCCGCCACCTCAGGGTCCTATGGCTACACCTTC. Protein: CSAATSGSYGYTF.

There are many counts of this clonotype. The rearrangement links TRBV10-3 to TRBJ1-2; D gene unclear. Germline V lookup: CDR1 ENHRY, CDR2 SYGVKD. V lost 6 bases and J 3 bases, leaving 8 bases between the germline ends. The length of the CDR3 is 12 residues. Here the CDR3 reads CAISEQHYGYTF. Here the CDR3 DNA reads TGTGCCATCAGCGAACAACACTATGGCTACACCTTC.

This chain joins TRBV7-8 and TRBJ2-2; TRBD1 matches 7 bases. The CDR3 is 15 amino acids. CDR1 SGHVS and CDR2 FQNEAQ come from the germline V gene. V lost 8 bases, J lost 7 bases, and 13 bases stayed unmatched. In DNA, the CDR3 is TGTGCCAGCGGCGGACAGGATTCGAGGATCGGGGAGCTGTTTTTT. This sequence encodes CASGGQDSRIGELFF.

This clonotype was found many times. This chain uses TRBV20-1 with TRBJ1-6; D call uncertain. The CDR3 loop spans 12 amino acids. In germline, CDR1 is DFQATT, CDR2 SNEGSKA (reference sequence). V was pared by 7 bases and J by 8 bases, with 12 bases between. CDR3 protein: CSVWEGDSPLHF. Here the CDR3 DNA reads TGCAGTGTATGGGAGGGTGATTCACCCCTCCACTTT.